This T cell receptor (beta chain) was found in a study of cytomegalovirus exposure and HLA in healthy donors. Clones were sequenced by immunoSEQ multiplex PCR, and TCRdb holds only the in-frame ones, with some missing. Among about 130,000 clones, roughly 89% were seen once, and the ten largest hold around 1.2%. Points from the study as a whole: Subsequent analysis of the roughly 120 validation repertoires found a tendency for first-cohort TCR clusters to co-occur.

This CDR3 contains 14 residues. CDR1 and CDR2 (germline): SQVTM, ANQGSEA. V was pared by 2 bases and J by 4 bases, with 5 bases of the junction left unmatched. Of note for this clone: Its matching antigen is unknown.

The chain is built from TRBV29-1 and TRBJ2-1; 7 bases map to TRBD1. What was sequenced was PBMCs. This clonotype was sampled from a woman in her late teens or twenties in good health and CMV-seronegative. The CDR3 spells CSVEQGVIYNEQFF. The CDR3 DNA follows: TGCAGCGTTGAACAGGGGGTTATTTACAATGAGCAGTTCTTC.